This TCR beta chain was retrieved from a study of OX40 agonist ivuxolimab in advanced cancers. In the study overall: The costimulatory receptor OX40 (CD134) was targeted by ivuxolimab, a fully human IgG2 agonistic monoclonal antibody. Intravenous ivuxolimab was administered to patients every 2 weeks at six dose levels: 0.01, 0.1, 0.3, 1.5, 3 and 10 mg/kg. Of the roughly 52 dose-escalation patients, hepatocellular carcinoma was present in 19, melanoma in roughly 15, renal cell carcinoma in 9 and head and neck cancer in 9. A male proportion of 82.7% and a mean age of around 60 years, ranging from roughly 23 to 79, were recorded for the dose-escalation cohort. Prior anti-PD-1, anti-PD-L1 or anti-CTLA-4 therapy was permitted, and checkpoint inhibitors had been received by 40% to 50% of dose-escalation patients. Partial responses were achieved by three dose-escalation patients, of whom one had hepatocellular carcinoma and two had cutaneous melanoma. Peripheral TCRbeta sequencing aimed to test whether ivuxolimab altered TCR sequence diversity and caused clonal T-cell expansion. The paper reports the monotherapy dose-escalation portion (N of about 54 patients) of the phase I ivuxolimab trial. The research as a whole found: The antigen specificity of the clonally expanded peripheral T cells was not determined. Low levels of normalized T-cell clonal expansion were also seen in some nonresponding patients. In the 0.1-3.0 mg/kg groups, partial responders were among the patients with the lowest normalized peripheral clonal expansion, particularly in CD8+ T cells. At doses of 0.1 to 3.0 mg/kg, clonal expansion of both CD4+ and CD8+ T cells in blood was seen between baseline and week 6. After ivuxolimab, CD8+ T cells had more expanded clones than CD4+ T cells on average.

For sequencing of the TCRbeta CDR3 region, genomic DNA was extracted from the sorted cells. The immunoSEQ Assay was used for sequencing of TCRbeta CDR3 regions. Drawn from immuneACCESS, this table holds only the in-frame rearrangements with V and J called that TCRdb kept. Clones are partly lost; checked studies trace under half to an unresolved V gene and leave the rest unexplained. This sample gives roughly 63,000 clones in total; 75% to 90% of them show up just once. The ten largest clonotypes hold about 3.2% of the sample. A word on this clone: It lacks a known antigen. No much larger clone is present one base from it, and per-base qualities are unavailable.

Patients with a history of autoimmune disease or receiving systemic immunosuppression were excluded from the trial. Peripheral blood for TCR sequencing was collected from all dose cohorts at baseline, on cycle 4 day 1, and on cycle 7 day 1. Samples came from an open-label, multicenter, first-in-human phase I dose-escalation trial of ivuxolimab. Adults with locally advanced or metastatic melanoma, renal cell carcinoma, hepatocellular carcinoma or head and neck squamous cell carcinoma were enrolled in the trial. Before TCR sequencing, CD4+ and CD8+ T cells were separately sorted from peripheral blood. The source is an adult with an advanced solid tumor such as melanoma, head and neck, liver or kidney cancer. The sequencing here drew on CD4+ or CD8+ T cells sorted from blood, taken in a trial of the OX40 agonist ivuxolimab.

CDR3 region: CASSYSGGGYQETQYF. The DNA sequence is as follows: TGTGCCAGCAGTTACTCGGGCGGGGGGTACCAAGAGACCCAGTACTTC. The chain couples TRBV6-6 to TRBJ2-5, and 8 junction bases match TRBD2. Compared with germline, V lacks 0 bases and J lacks 0 bases; bases without a gene match: 3. Via the germline V gene (reference sequence), CDR1 is MNHNY and CDR2 SVGAGI. Its CDR3 holds 16 amino acids, cysteine through phenylalanine. Of all the DNA, just the CDR3 is kept, 48 bases in frame from base 1.